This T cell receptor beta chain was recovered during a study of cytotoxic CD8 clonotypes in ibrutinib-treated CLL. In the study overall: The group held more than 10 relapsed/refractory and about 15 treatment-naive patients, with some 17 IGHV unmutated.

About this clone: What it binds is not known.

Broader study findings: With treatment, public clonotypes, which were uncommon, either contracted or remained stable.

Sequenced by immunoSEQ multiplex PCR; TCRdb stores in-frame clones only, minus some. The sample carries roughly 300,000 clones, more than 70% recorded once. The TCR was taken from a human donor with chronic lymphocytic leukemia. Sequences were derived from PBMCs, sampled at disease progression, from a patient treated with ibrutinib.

The CDR3 here is CSVEGTGKAGELFF. The CDR3 DNA reads as TGCAGCGTTGAAGGGACAGGGAAGGCCGGGGAGCTGTTTTTT. The genes are TRBV29-1 and TRBJ2-2, with 8 bases fitting TRBD1. This CDR3 is 14 amino acids long. Trimming cost V 1 base and J 6 bases; bases outside gene matches: 4. Germline lookup yields CDR1 SQVTM and CDR2 ANQGSEA.